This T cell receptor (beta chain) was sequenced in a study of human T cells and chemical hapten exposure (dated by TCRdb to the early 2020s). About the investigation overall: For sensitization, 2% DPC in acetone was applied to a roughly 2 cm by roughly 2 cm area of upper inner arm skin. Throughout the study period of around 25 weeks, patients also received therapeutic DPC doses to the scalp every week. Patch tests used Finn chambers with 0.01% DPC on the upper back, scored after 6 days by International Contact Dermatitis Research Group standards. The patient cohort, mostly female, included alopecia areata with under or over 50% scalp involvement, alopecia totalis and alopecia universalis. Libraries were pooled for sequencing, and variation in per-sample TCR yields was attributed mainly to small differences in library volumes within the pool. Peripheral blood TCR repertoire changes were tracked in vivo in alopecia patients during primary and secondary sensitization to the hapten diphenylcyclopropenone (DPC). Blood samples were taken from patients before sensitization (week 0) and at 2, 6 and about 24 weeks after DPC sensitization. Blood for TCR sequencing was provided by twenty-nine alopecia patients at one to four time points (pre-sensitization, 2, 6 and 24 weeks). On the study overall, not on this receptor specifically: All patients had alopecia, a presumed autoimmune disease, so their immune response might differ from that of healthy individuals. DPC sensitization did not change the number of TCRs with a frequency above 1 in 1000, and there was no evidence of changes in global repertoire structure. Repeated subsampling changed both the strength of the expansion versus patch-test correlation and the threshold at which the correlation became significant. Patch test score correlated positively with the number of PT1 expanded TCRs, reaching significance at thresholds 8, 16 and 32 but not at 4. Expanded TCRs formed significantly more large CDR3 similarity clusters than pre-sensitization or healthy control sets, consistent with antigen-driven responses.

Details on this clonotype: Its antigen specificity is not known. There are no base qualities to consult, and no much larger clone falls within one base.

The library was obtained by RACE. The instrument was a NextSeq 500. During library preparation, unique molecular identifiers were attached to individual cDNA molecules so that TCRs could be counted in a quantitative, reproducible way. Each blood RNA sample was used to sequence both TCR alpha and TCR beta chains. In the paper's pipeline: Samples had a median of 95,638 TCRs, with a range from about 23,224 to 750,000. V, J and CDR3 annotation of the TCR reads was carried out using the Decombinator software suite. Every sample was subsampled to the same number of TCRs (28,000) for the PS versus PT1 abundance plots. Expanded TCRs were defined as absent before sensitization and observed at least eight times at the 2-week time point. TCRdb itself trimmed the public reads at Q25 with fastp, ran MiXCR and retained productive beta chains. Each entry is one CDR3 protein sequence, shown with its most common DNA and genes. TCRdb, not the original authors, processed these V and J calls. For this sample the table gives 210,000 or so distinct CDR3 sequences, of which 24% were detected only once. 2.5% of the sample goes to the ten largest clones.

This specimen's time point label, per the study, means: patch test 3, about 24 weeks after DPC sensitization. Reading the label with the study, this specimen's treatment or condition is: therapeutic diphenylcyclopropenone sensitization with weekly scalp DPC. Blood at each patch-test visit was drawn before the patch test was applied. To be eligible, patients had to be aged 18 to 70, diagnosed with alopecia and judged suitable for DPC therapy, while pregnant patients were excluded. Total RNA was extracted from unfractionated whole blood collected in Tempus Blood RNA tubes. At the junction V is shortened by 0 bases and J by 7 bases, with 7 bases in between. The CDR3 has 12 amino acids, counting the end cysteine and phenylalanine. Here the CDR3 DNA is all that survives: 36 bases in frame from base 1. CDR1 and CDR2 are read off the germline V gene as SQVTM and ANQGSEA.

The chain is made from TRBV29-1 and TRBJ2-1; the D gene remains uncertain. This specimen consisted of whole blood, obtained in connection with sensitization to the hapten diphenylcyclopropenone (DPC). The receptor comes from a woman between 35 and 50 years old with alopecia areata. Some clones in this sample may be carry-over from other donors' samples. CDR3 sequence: CSVEDLVNEQFF. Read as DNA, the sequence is TGCAGCGTTGAAGATCTCGTGAATGAGCAGTTCTTC.